The present entry profiles one TCR beta chain with its context. As yet, its antigen is unknown. Sorted cells numbering about 20,000 to 1,000,000, with 10%, 30% or 50% RNA, yielded the naive CD8 libraries. This sample stems from a study of molecular identifiers for immune sequencing clone quantification. The study's findings and limits: In cases of identical TCR molecules sharing a barcode, highly expanded clone sizes could be underestimated. Spiked Jurkat TCR RNA equivalent to one cell was reportedly detectable in about a million naive cells.

As previously described, bulk TCR libraries were made using listed TCR primers. Each CDR3 protein is one row after TCRdb ran MiXCR on the PCR reads. This sample yields 400,000 to 600,000 distinct CDR3 sequences, of which around 23% are seen a single time; roughly 0.79% belongs to the top ten. This clonotype originated in a human donor in good health. Some libraries in this study had Jurkat cell RNA spiked in. The specimen was naive CD8+ T cells from blood, with Jurkat cell RNA spiked in. Subset of the sample: FACS-sorted CD8+CD4-CCR7+CD45RA+ naive T cells.

The CDR3 is CASSQHGSQETQYF. The DNA for the CDR3 is TGTGCCAGCAGCCAACACGGAAGCCAAGAGACCCAGTACTTC. The chain uses TRBV7-9 and TRBJ2-5, with D unclear. Germline V gene lookup returns CDR1 SEHNR and CDR2 FQNEAQ (reference sequence). The CDR3 sequence is 14 residues long. V shed 5 bases and J shed 1 base, with 11 bases lying between them.